The clone carrying this TCR beta chain was seen a handful of times. Its antigen is still unknown. Using constant-segment primers, 5'RACE produced TCR alpha and TCR beta cDNA libraries carrying sample barcodes and UMIs. TCRdb analysed the 5' RACE reads with MiXCR anew, one entry per CDR3 protein. Of over 120,000 distinct CDR3 sequences in the sample, approximately 6% were seen once. This sample was included in a study of T-cell memory formation after mild COVID-19. Study-level background: Largely donor-specific sequence clusters came from a couple of donors.

Findings of the study overall: Whether day 37 second-wave clones are SARS-CoV-2-specific was not confirmed. The study found balanced CD4/CD8 in clones contracting day 15 to 85 and a CD4+ lean in later expanders.

The germline CDR1 and CDR2 sequences are MNHNY and SVGAGI (reference sequence). V lost 0 bases, J lost 9 bases, and 11 bases lay in between. There are 14 residues in the CDR3. Sequences were obtained from PBMCs or a T cell subset sorted from them (not recorded which). The V gene is TRBV6-6, the J gene TRBJ1-4, with no clear D. The source of this sequence is an adult woman who had mild COVID-19 (a few samples of this study predate the infection). Cell type and time point are not known. The CDR3 nucleotides read TGTGCCAGCAGTTACTCGGAGGGTAGGAAAAAACTGTTTTTT. Protein sequence: CASSYSEGRKKLFF.